This T cell receptor (beta chain) appears in the sequencing data of a study of blood T cell repertoires in COVID-19. Overall study: Acute and convalescent COVID-19 samples came from the United States, Italy and Spain.

The CDR3 loop spans 15 amino acids. Trimming took 7 bases from V and 6 from J, leaving 18 bases between them. CDR1 MNHNY and CDR2 SVGAGI come from the germline V gene (reference sequence). Assay used: immunoSEQ multiplex PCR; TCRdb lists only in-frame clones, some missing. Here the sample spans around 230,000 clones, almost 85% being singletons. The gene calls are TRBV6-6 and TRBJ2-2; tentatively, D is TRBD2 (7 bases). The material sequenced was peripheral blood. The receptor was derived from a man over 45 with COVID-19, enrolled during active disease. The CDR3 spells CASTVGGPVAGELFF. The CDR3 coding sequence is TGTGCCAGCACGGTGGGGGGGCCGGTAGCCGGGGAGCTGTTTTTT.